This T cell receptor (beta chain) appears in the sequencing data of a study of cytomegalovirus exposure and HLA in healthy donors. Across the whole study: Tens of millions of unique TCR sequences came from HLA-typed donors in an early release.

Each donor was healthy, and each was a bone marrow donor. It was with 60 Vbeta and 13 Jbeta primers that the PCR ran. The protocol was immunoSEQ multiplex PCR, while the TCRdb copy is restricted to in-frame clones and leaves out a portion. The repertoire consists of about 130,000 clones, with about three quarters occurring once and the leading ten covering approximately 3.8%. This CDR3 is 17 amino acids long. V was trimmed by 3 bases and J by 0 bases, leaving 17 bases between them. CDR1 is LGHNA, CDR2 YSLEER, per germline. As to this clone: Its target is unknown.

Whole-study results and caveats: A later analysis found most CMV-associated TCR beta chains apparently HLA-restricted.

The rearrangement uses TRBV4-3 and TRBJ1-1; D is undetermined. Source material: PBMCs. The sequence was collected from a man aged 30 to 39 in good health and CMV-seronegative. CDR3 in DNA: TGCGCCAGCAGCCAGTTTTACGGGGTCGAATTGAACACTGAAGCTTTCTTT. This sequence encodes CASSQFYGVELNTEAFF.